A selection of T cell receptor beta chains follows, all from one sample in a study of cytomegalovirus exposure and HLA in healthy donors. TCRdb keeps only in-frame clones here, not all; method: immunoSEQ multiplex PCR. The sample has roughly 130,000 clones, about 84% seen once; the top ten hold roughly 1.1%. The sequencing sample was made of PBMCs. The source of these receptors is a boy between 10 and 17 years old in good health and CMV-seronegative. Each CDR3 is given with its conserved first and last residue. A D gene is named only where the DNA matches it firmly. Size is stated for part of the rows, as once, few or many counts, or as a class when the clone is expanded.

size	J	V	D	DNA	CDR3
.	TRBJ2-1	TRBV4-1	.	TGCGCCAGCAGCCAAGAGGTGGTAGCCGATGAGCAGTTCTTC	CASSQEVVADEQFF
.	TRBJ2-7	TRBV13	TRBD2	TGTGCCAGCAGCTACCGGAGATTAGCGGGACCGTACGAGCAGTACTTC	CASSYRRLAGPYEQYF
.	TRBJ2-5	TRBV5-4	TRBD1	TGTGCCAGCAGCTCGACAGGGTTGGGAGAGACCCAGTACTTC	CASSSTGLGETQYF
.	TRBJ2-7	TRBV6-1	.	TGTGCCAGCAGTGAACTCTCCTACGAGCAGTACTTC	CASSELSYEQYF
.	TRBJ2-7	TRBV6-4	.	TGTGCCAGCAGTGACGCACCTAGCTCCTACGAGCAGTACTTC	CASSDAPSSYEQYF
few	TRBJ2-7	TRBV30	.	TGTGCTTTTTTCAAGCAGAAGGCGGCATACGAGCAGTACTTC	CAFFKQKAAYEQYF
.	TRBJ2-2	TRBV6-6	TRBD1	TGTGCCAGCAGTTACGCTAGACAGGGAGCCGGGGAGCTGTTTTTT	CASSYARQGAGELFF
few	TRBJ1-2	TRBV5-6	.	TGTGCCAGCAGCCCCCGGTTGGGGGGGGATGGCTACACCTTC	CASSPRLGGDGYTF
.	TRBJ2-3	TRBV11-3	TRBD2	TGTGCCAGCAGCTCCCTCGGCGGACTAGCGATGTCAGATACGCAGTATTTT	CASSSLGGLAMSDTQYF
.	TRBJ2-7	TRBV19	.	TGTGCCAGTGGCGCGGAAGCGTACTCCTACGAGCAGTACTTC	CASGAEAYSYEQYF
.	TRBJ2-7	TRBV14	TRBD2	TGTGCCAGCAGCCAAAGCGGGGCCTACGAGCAGTACTTC	CASSQSGAYEQYF
.	TRBJ1-2	TRBV7-9	TRBD1	TGTGCCAGCAGCTTTCTCCAGGGGGCTGGCTACACCTTC	CASSFLQGAGYTF
.	TRBJ2-5	TRBV30	.	TGTGCCTGGAGTGTATGGTTGGAGGGAGAGACCCAGTACTTC	CAWSVWLEGETQYF
.	TRBJ1-2	TRBV19	.	TGTGCCAGTAGATCCGGGGGGCACTATGGCTACACCTTC	CASRSGGHYGYTF
once	TRBJ2-7	TRBV2	.	TGTGCCGGCAGTGACGCAGTCTCCTACGAGCAGTACTTC	CAGSDAVSYEQYF
.	TRBJ2-7	TRBV30	TRBD1	TGTGCCTGGAGTGCGGACAGGGCTAACGAGCAGTACTTC	CAWSADRANEQYF
few	TRBJ2-2	TRBV6-4	.	TGTGCCAGCAGTGACTCGAGCAACGGGGAGCTGTTTTTT	CASSDSSNGELFF
once	TRBJ1-5	TRBV13	.	TGTGCCAGCAGCTTATCAGGGGGCAATCAGCCCCAGCATTTT	CASSLSGGNQPQHF
.	TRBJ2-7	TRBV6-6	TRBD2	TGTGCCAGCAGGGGACTAGCGGGGCTCTACGAGCAGTACTTC	CASRGLAGLYEQYF
.	TRBJ1-1	TRBV5-1	.	TGCGCCAGCAGCTCCGGGTCCGGGAGCACTGAAGCTTTCTTT	CASSSGSGSTEAFF
.	TRBJ2-4	TRBV9	.	TGTGCCAGCAGCGTAATTCCGACGGAGGCCAAAAACATTCAGTACTTC	CASSVIPTEAKNIQYF
.	TRBJ1-2	TRBV6-1	TRBD1	TGTGCCAGCAGTCTACGCGGGGACAGGGCATATGGCTACACCTTC	CASSLRGDRAYGYTF
few	TRBJ2-1	TRBV30	TRBD2	TGTGCCTCAGCGGGAGGGTACGATGAGCAGTTCTTC	CASAGGYDEQFF
.	TRBJ2-3	TRBV5-4	TRBD2	TGTGCCAGCAGCACTAGCGGGAGGGAGCAGTATTTT	CASSTSGREQYF
once	TRBJ2-1	TRBV30	.	TGTGCCTGGAGTCGAACTTCCTACAATGAGCAGTTCTTC	CAWSRTSYNEQFF
.	TRBJ2-7	TRBV30	TRBD2	TGTGCCTCGTCACTAGCGGGAGGGTACGAGCAGTACTTC	CASSLAGGYEQYF
.	TRBJ2-1	TRBV6-5	TRBD2	TGTGCCAGCAGGCCACTTGGACTAGCGCGTGAGCAGTTCTTC	CASRPLGLAREQFF
.	TRBJ2-7	TRBV6-5	.	TGTGCCAGCACGACAGCTAGCTCCTACGAGCAGTACTTC	CASTTASSYEQYF
.	TRBJ2-2	TRBV11-3	TRBD2	TGTGCCAGCAGCGCGGGAGCCGGGAACACCGGGGAGCTGTTTTTT	CASSAGAGNTGELFF
.	TRBJ2-1	TRBV6-1	.	TGTGCCAGCAGTGTAAGCGGAAGCTCCTACAATGAGCAGTTCTTC	CASSVSGSSYNEQFF
once	TRBJ2-2	TRBV2	TRBD1	TGTGCCAGCAGGCCCGACAGGGGGCCTGGGGAGCTGTTTTTT	CASRPDRGPGELFF
.	TRBJ1-4	TRBV6-5	TRBD1	TGTGCCAGGGCCCGGGACAGGAAAAAGGAAAAACTGTTTTTT	CARARDRKKEKLFF
.	TRBJ1-5	TRBV6-1	TRBD1	TGTGCCAGCAGTGGCTGGACAGGGGTGGTTCAGCCCCAGCATTTT	CASSGWTGVVQPQHF
.	TRBJ2-2	TRBV27	TRBD1	TGTGCCACCGAAAACAGGGGCACCGGGGAGCTGTTTTTT	CATENRGTGELFF
.	TRBJ1-5	TRBV7-9	.	TGTGCCAGCAGCATACCGGGACAAGGACAGCCCCAGCATTTT	CASSIPGQGQPQHF
.	TRBJ1-4	TRBV6-1	.	TGTGCCAGCATAATGCCGGGGGCTAATGAAAAACTGTTTTTT	CASIMPGANEKLFF
.	TRBJ2-3	TRBV5-1	.	TGCGCCAGCAGCTTGTACTCGGGAGATACGCAGTATTTT	CASSLYSGDTQYF
.	TRBJ1-1	TRBV6-5	.	TGTGCCAGCTCGACAGCCGTGAACACTGAAGCTTTCTTT	CASSTAVNTEAFF
once	TRBJ1-2	TRBV2	TRBD1	TGTGCCAGCAGTGAATGGACAGGGGGCGCGATAGGTTATGGCTACACCTTC	CASSEWTGGAIGYGYTF
.	TRBJ2-7	TRBV15	TRBD2	TGTGCCACCAGCCGAAAGGGGACTAGCGGGTGGAATAGCTACGAGCAGTACTTC	CATSRKGTSGWNSYEQYF
once	TRBJ1-2	TRBV19	.	TGTGCCAGTAGTATGCCCAGGACATCGACATATGGCTACACCTTC	CASSMPRTSTYGYTF
.	TRBJ1-1	TRBV5-1	.	TGCGCCAGCAGCGCACCTGGGCTGACAGCCAACACTGAAGCTTTCTTT	CASSAPGLTANTEAFF
.	TRBJ1-2	TRBV7-9	TRBD1	TGTGCCAGCAGCTTAGGACAGGGCTATGGCTACACCTTC	CASSLGQGYGYTF
.	TRBJ1-1	TRBV7-8	.	TGTGCCAGCAGCCTCAGGGTCCCAGTTATAGATGAAGCTTTCTTT	CASSLRVPVIDEAFF
few	TRBJ2-7	TRBV27	.	TGTGCCAGCAGTTCCCTGGTAAACTACCACTCCTACGAGCAGTACTTC	CASSSLVNYHSYEQYF
.	TRBJ2-1	TRBV9	.	TGTGCCAGCAGCGTAGGGCTACTAAACGAGCAGTTCTTC	CASSVGLLNEQFF
once	TRBJ2-2	TRBV9	TRBD1	TGTGCCAGCAGCCACCCGGGACAGGGGGCGAACACCGGGGAGCTGTTTTTT	CASSHPGQGANTGELFF
.	TRBJ1-1	TRBV9	.	TGTGCCAGCAGCGTAGAAGGGGGTGGCACTGAAGCTTTCTTT	CASSVEGGGTEAFF
.	TRBJ2-1	TRBV7-7	TRBD2	TGTGCCAGCAGCCCAGGAGCGGGGAAGGGGTCCTACAATGAGCAGTTCTTC	CASSPGAGKGSYNEQFF
.	TRBJ1-4	TRBV6-1	TRBD1	TGTGCCAGCAGAATTCACCGGGACAGGGATGAAAAACTGTTTTTT	CASRIHRDRDEKLFF
.	TRBJ1-5	TRBV4-1	.	TGCGCCAGCAGCCAAGAAACCCGGGGCAATCAGCCCCAGCATTTT	CASSQETRGNQPQHF
.	TRBJ1-1	TRBV7-3	.	TGTGCCAGCAGCCCCAATGGGGGCGCGGCTGAAGCTTTCTTT	CASSPNGGAAEAFF
once	TRBJ2-3	TRBV7-2	TRBD2	TGTGCCAGCAGCACGGCTAGCGGCACCACAGATACGCAGTATTTT	CASSTASGTTDTQYF
.	TRBJ2-5	TRBV25-1	.	TGTGCCAGCAGTGTAGCGGCAATCCAAGAGACCCAGTACTTC	CASSVAAIQETQYF
.	TRBJ2-3	TRBV11-3	TRBD2	TGTGCCAGCAGCTTACGGTCTAGCGGTACGCAGTATTTT	CASSLRSSGTQYF
.	TRBJ2-1	TRBV7-7	.	TGTGCCAGCAGCCCTGGGCGGGTACCTACCGGGGAGCAGTTCTTC	CASSPGRVPTGEQFF
.	TRBJ2-7	TRBV30	TRBD1	TGTGCCTGGAGTGAGGGGACAGTGGGGGAGCAGTACTTC	CAWSEGTVGEQYF
.	TRBJ1-2	TRBV6-1	TRBD1	TGTGCCAGCAGTGACAGGGGGCAAGGTGGCTACACCTTC	CASSDRGQGGYTF
.	TRBJ2-5	TRBV7-9	TRBD2	TGTGCCAGCAGCTCAGCGGGGGGAGAGACCCAGTACTTC	CASSSAGGETQYF
.	TRBJ1-2	TRBV4-1	TRBD1	TGCGCCAGCAGCCAAGTAGGACAGGGGAAATATGGCTACACCTTC	CASSQVGQGKYGYTF